The 3 T cell receptor beta chains listed next were all sequenced from one sample in a study of post-analysis software for immune sequencing data. Study-level results: Roughly five TRBV segments appeared more often in patients than in controls, and TRBV5-6, TRBV5-1 and TRBV20-1 were among these.

These receptors lack a known antigen. Unique molecular identifiers tagged the TCR beta cDNA libraries. TCRdb called the PCR reads again in MiXCR, with one record for every CDR3 protein. The repertoire holds roughly 650,000 distinct CDR3 sequences, with roughly three fifths as singletons. Sequencing used blood. The receptors were gathered from a girl aged 2 to 9 with multiple sclerosis.

The V and J genes are TRBV29-1 and TRBJ1-1; no definite D call. Trimming removed 5 bases from V and 2 bases from J, with 15 bases in between. Germline CDR1 is SQVTM and CDR2 is ANQGSEA. CDR3 length equals 14 residues. Written as DNA, the CDR3 is TGCAGCGTTTCCCCGGACGGAGTTAACACTGAAGCTTTCTTT. It encodes CSVSPDGVNTEAFF.

The CDR3 DNA reads as TGTGCCAGCACTTTGAGGGCTACCCTCTCCTACAATGAGCAGTTCTTC. Protein: CASTLRATLSYNEQFF. This chain uses TRBV6-2 or TRBV6-3 with TRBJ2-1, with D perhaps TRBD2 (5 bases). CDR3 length: 16 amino acids. The germline V gene has CDR1 MNHEY and CDR2 SVGEGT. The V end was cut by 7 bases, the J end by 0 bases, with 16 bases between.

In its sample, this clonotype was seen a few times. The CDR3 loop reads CASGDGTPNEKLFF. The CDR3 nucleotides read TGTGCCAGCGGGGACGGGACACCTAATGAAAAACTGTTTTTT. The rearrangement joins TRBV11-2 to TRBJ1-4, with TRBD1 as a possible D gene (6 bases). This CDR3 has 14 amino acids. Germline assignment: CDR1 SGHAT and CDR2 FQNNGV. V was shortened by 8 bases and J by 3 bases, with 13 bases between the two germline ends.